This TCR beta chain was sequenced during a study of cytomegalovirus exposure and HLA in healthy donors. Overall study findings and caveats: One variant, a missense change in DCLRE1C, was linked in a later analysis to TCR beta V- and J-gene trimming. Across HLA loci, a later analysis found differing TCR association rates, with DRB1 most and HLA-C fewest. Researchers left out some V segments, among them TRBV6-2 and TRBV6-3, as indistinguishable.

PCR involved 60 Vbeta and 13 Jbeta primers. The assay was immunoSEQ multiplex PCR, and TCRdb's table has in-frame clones only and misses some. The data show under 150,000 clones, around 80% seen once. Notes on this clone: The antigen remains unidentified.

Trimming removed 3 bases at V and 0 bases at J, with 9 bases between. The CDR3 has 16 amino acids. Per germline, CDR1 KGHSH and CDR2 LQKENI. This TCR came from a man aged 30 to 39 in good health and CMV-seronegative. Material: PBMCs. The genes are TRBV18 and TRBJ1-6; tentative D call: TRBD1 (6 bases). CDR3 nucleotide sequence: TGTGCCAGCTCACCCGACAGGAGCTCCTATAATTCACCCCTCCACTTT. Translated: CASSPDRSSYNSPLHF.